Described below is a single T cell receptor beta chain sequence and its context. Its antigen is not known. This CDR3 has 15 residues. Germline CDR1 and CDR2: KGHDR and SFDVKD. After removal of 4 bases from V and 4 bases from J, the junction contained 6 bases not matched to a gene. The data were obtained in a study of identical twins. The study's findings and limits: Among beta out-of-frame sequences, excess sharing between twins appeared weaker. Insertions were reduced in abundant cord blood beta clonotypes but not in memory repertoires.

Template switching (which added a universal primer site) was used, and cDNA carried unique molecular identifiers. Each CDR3 protein gets one entry after TCRdb re-called the 5' RACE reads with MiXCR. Of roughly 1,500,000 distinct CDR3 sequences in the sample, 25% to 35% were seen once. What was sequenced was cord blood. This receptor was identified in a newborn girl in good health. The chain employs TRBV24-1 and TRBJ2-5; TRBD2 matches at 9 bases. The CDR3 reads CATSEHTSGRETQYF. The CDR3 DNA follows: TGTGCCACCAGTGAACACACTAGCGGGCGAGAGACCCAGTACTTC.